This TCR beta chain was sequenced in a study of shared clonotypes between healthy human individuals (dated by TCRdb to 2020 to 2022). Background for the entire study: A few men and two women, aged 18 to 49 years, made up the cohort. The study deeply sequenced blood TCR repertoires of several healthy adults to estimate repertoire size and the extent of clonotype sharing between individuals. To increase sequencing depth and limit assay-specific biases, different laboratories used diverse techniques to prepare libraries and sequence TCR repertoires. Each donor's leukapheresis produced roughly between about 0.85 and 10 billion PBMCs.

TCR CDR3 regions were amplified from genomic DNA by multiplex PCR using the deep immunoSEQ assay. Extracted genomic DNA from each cell subset was distributed evenly across all wells of several immunoSEQ 96-well plates, and each plate was treated as a replicate. For unsorted PBMC, around 310 ng of genomic DNA, equivalent to 25,000 to 35,000 T cell genomes, went into each replicate PCR. Unsorted PBMC genomic DNA was sequenced across ten immunoSEQ deep assay plates. Purified libraries were measured with a Qubit 3.0 fluorometer, size-checked on a Bioanalyzer 2100, and measured again with the KAPA Library Quantification kit. Every immunoSEQ 96-well plate was sequenced on a separate single-read 150-cycle Illumina NextSeq 550 flow cell. Concerning the study's data processing: Because the immunoSEQ output held only junctional sequences and lacked quality scores, the filtering could not match the filtering applied to full-length reads. Sequences were annotated with PyIR, a Python wrapper for IgBLAST v1.9, using IMGT germline references to assign V/J genes and CDR3. Reads were filtered out if the reads had weak V/J assignments (E-value above 1e-6), no CDR3, stop codons, out-of-frame junctions, or ambiguous translated residues. V3J clonotypes were defined by identical inferred V gene, J gene, and CDR3 amino acid sequence. To compute the percentage overlap between repertoires, the number of shared unique clonotypes was divided by the size of the smaller repertoire. Repertoire richness was assessed with RTK rarefaction, the Chao1 estimator, and Recon v2.1 estimates of unobserved clonotypes. The table comes from immuneACCESS by way of TCRdb, which keeps in-frame sequences with V and J called. Part of the clones is missing from these tables; in studies checked, under half for an unresolved V gene and the rest for unknown reasons. V, J and clone size reflect that table, while D and trimming were determined from the DNA. In all, the sample holds 400,000 to 550,000 clones, and roughly 85% of those were seen once. In total, the top ten clones hold 10% to 15% of the sample.

Results the study describes overall, beyond this receptor: Only blood was sampled, and tissue TCR repertoires likely differ from those in blood. The small number of donors limited the genetic and exposure-history diversity represented. Pairwise subsampling indicated that sequencing depth was expected to affect the degree of clonotype sharing among donors.

The donors were healthy, HIV-negative adults with no recently reported acute infections or vaccinations. Every donor was a Caucasian adult living in Nashville, Tennessee, USA. For unsorted samples, 100 million or so PBMCs were counted, and genomic DNA was extracted using the QIAamp DNA Blood Mini kit. Blood was collected by leukapheresis, and PBMCs were isolated by Ficoll-Histopaque density gradient centrifugation and then cryopreserved in liquid nitrogen vapor phase. The CDR3 runs 14 residues from the cysteine to the phenylalanine. The DNA shown is the 42-base CDR3, in frame from base 1. Trimming removed 8 bases from V and 5 bases from J, leaving 15 bases between the germline ends. The germline V gene (reference sequence) specifies LNHNV as CDR1 and YYDKDF as CDR2. Of note for this clone: Its antigen is currently not known. No per-base quality is available; no much larger clone lies one base away.

The sample was PBMCs. The V and J segments used are TRBV15 and TRBJ1-4; the D gene is perhaps TRBD1, from 5 matching bases. The clonotype was recovered from a woman in her thirties or forties in good health. Some clones in this sample may be carry-over from other donors' samples. Here is the DNA: TGTGCCACCGGACGTGGCAGGGCGAATGAAAAACTGTTTTTT. Protein translation: CATGRGRANEKLFF.